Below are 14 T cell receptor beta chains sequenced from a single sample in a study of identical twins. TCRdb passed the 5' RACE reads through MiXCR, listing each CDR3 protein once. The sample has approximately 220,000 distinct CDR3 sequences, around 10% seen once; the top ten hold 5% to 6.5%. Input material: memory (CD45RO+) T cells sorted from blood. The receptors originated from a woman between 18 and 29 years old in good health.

The CDR3 protein is CASSPLDTGADTQYF. The CDR3 region has the DNA TGTGCCAGCAGCCCCCTGGATACTGGGGCAGATACGCAGTATTTT. The rearrangement uses TRBV7-9 and TRBJ2-3; no definite D call. The V gene lost 5 bases and the J gene lost 4 bases, with 16 bases spanning the gap. The CDR3 has 15 residues. The germline gives CDR1 SEHNR, CDR2 FQNEAQ (reference sequence).

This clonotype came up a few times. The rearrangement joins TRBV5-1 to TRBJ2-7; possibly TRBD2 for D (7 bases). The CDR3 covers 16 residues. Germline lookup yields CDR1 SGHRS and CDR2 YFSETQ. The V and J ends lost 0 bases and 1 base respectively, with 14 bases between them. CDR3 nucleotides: TGCGCCAGCAGCTTGGGTCGGGGGGCAACATCCTACGAGCAGTACTTC. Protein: CASSLGRGATSYEQYF. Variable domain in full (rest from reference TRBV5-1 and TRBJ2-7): KAGVTQTPRYLIKTRGQQVTLSCSPISGHRSVSWYQQTPGQGLQFLFEYFSETQRNKGNFPGRFSGRQFSNSRSEMNVSTLELGDSALYLCASSLGRGATSYEQYFGPGTRLTVT.

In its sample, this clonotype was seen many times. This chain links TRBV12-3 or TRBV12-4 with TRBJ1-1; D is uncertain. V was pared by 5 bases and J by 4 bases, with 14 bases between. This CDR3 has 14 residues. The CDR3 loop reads CASSPRDRSTEAFF. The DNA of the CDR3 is TGTGCCAGCAGTCCTCGAGACCGGTCCACTGAAGCTTTCTTT.

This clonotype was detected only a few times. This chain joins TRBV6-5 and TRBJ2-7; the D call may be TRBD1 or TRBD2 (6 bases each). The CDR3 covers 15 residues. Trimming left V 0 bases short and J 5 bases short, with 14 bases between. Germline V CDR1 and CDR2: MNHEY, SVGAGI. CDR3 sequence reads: CASSYSRLGGNEQYF. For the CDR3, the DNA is TGTGCCAGCAGTTACTCCCGATTGGGGGGCAACGAGCAGTACTTC.

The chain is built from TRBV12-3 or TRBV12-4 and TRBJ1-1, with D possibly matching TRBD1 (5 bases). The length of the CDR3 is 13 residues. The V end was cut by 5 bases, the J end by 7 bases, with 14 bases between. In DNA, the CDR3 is TGTGCCAGCAGTCTAAACCGGGACGGTGAAGCTTTCTTT. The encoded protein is CASSLNRDGEAFF.

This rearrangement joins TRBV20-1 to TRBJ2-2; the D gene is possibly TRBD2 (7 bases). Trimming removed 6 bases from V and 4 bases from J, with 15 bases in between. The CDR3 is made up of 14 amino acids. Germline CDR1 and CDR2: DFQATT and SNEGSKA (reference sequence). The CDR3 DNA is TGCAGTGCCCCATCGGGGGGCCCCACCGGGGAGCTGTTTTTT. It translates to CSAPSGGPTGELFF.

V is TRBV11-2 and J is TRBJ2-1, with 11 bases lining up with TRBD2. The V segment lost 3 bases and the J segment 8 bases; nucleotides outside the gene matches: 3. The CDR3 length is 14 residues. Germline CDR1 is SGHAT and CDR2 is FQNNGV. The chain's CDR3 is CASSFSGGADEQFF. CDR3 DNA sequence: TGTGCCAGCAGCTTTAGCGGGGGGGCCGATGAGCAGTTCTTC. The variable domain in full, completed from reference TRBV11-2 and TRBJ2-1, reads EAGVAQSPRYKIIEKRQSVAFWCNPISGHATLYWYQQILGQGPKLLIQFQNNGVVDDSQLPKDRFSAERLKGVDSTLKIQPAKLEDSAVYLCASSFSGGADEQFFGPGTRLTVL.

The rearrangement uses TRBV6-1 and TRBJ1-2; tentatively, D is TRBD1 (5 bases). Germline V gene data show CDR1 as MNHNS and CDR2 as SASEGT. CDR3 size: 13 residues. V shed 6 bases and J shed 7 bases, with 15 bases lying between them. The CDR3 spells CASSPPGASGYTF. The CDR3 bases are TGTGCCAGCAGCCCTCCCGGGGCCAGTGGCTACACCTTC.

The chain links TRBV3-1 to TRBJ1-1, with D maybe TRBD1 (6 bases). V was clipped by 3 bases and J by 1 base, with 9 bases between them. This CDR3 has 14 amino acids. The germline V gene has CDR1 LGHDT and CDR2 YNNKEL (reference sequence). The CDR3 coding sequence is TGTGCCAGCAGCCAGGGACATTCGAACACTGAAGCTTTCTTT. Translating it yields CASSQGHSNTEAFF. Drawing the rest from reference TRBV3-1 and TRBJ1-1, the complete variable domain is DTAVSQTPKYLVTQMGNDKSIKCEQNLGHDTMYWYKQDSKKFLKIMFSYNNKELIINETVPNRFSPKSPDKAHLNLHINSLELGDSAVYFCASSQGHSNTEAFFGQGTRLTVV.

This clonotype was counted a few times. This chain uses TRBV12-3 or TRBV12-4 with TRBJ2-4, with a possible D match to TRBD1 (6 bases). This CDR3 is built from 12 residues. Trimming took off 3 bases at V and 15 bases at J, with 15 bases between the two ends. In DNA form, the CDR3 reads TGTGCCAGCAGTTTCATGCAGGGGCTTCTGTACTTC. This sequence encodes CASSFMQGLLYF.

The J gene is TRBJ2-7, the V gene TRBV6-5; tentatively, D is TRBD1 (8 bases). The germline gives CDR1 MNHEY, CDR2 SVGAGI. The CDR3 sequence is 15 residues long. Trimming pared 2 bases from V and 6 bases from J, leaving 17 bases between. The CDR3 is CASSYDLTGGGEQYF. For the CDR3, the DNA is TGTGCCAGCAGTTACGATTTAACAGGGGGGGGCGAGCAGTACTTC.

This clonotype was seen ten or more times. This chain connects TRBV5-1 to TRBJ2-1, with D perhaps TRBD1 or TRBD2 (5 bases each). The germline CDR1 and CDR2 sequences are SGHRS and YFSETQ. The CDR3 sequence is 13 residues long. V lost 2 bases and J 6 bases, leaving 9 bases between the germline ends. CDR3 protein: CASSFSGGNEQFF. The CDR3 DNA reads TGCGCCAGCAGCTTTAGTGGGGGCAATGAGCAGTTCTTC.

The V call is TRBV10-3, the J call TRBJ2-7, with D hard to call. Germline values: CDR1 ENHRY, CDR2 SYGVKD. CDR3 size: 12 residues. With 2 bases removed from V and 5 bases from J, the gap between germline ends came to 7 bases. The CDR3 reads CAISEQSHEQYF. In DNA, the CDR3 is TGTGCCATCAGTGAGCAGTCCCACGAGCAGTACTTC.

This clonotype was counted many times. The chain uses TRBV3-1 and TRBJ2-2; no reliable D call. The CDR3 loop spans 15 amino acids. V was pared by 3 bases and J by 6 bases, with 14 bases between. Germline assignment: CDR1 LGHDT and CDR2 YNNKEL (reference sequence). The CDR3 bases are TGTGCCAGCAGCCACGGCAGGTCATTCGCCGGGGAGCTGTTTTTT. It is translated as CASSHGRSFAGELFF.